The rows below give T cell receptor beta chains drawn from one sample of a study of cytomegalovirus exposure and HLA in healthy donors. The table came from immunoSEQ multiplex PCR; TCRdb's copy has only in-frame clones and leaves some out. The repertoire holds some 130,000 clones, with about 86% as singletons. The specimen sequenced was PBMCs. These receptors all stem from a man between 18 and 35 years old in good health and CMV-seronegative. Each CDR3 is given with its conserved first and last residue. D genes are given only for firm matches. Rows give clone size only sometimes, using once, few, many, or a class for an expanded clone.

v_call: TRBV6-4; d_call: NA; clone_size: NA; j_call: TRBJ2-3; cdr3_aa: CASSEDSGGRFTDTQYF; cdr3_nt: TGTGCCAGCAGTGAGGACAGCGGCGGCCGTTTTACAGATACGCAGTATTTT
v_call: TRBV4-1; d_call: NA; clone_size: NA; j_call: TRBJ2-2; cdr3_aa: CASSPGTLNTGELFF; cdr3_nt: TGCGCCAGCAGCCCCGGGACACTGAACACCGGGGAGCTGTTTTTT
v_call: TRBV5-5; d_call: NA; clone_size: NA; j_call: TRBJ2-5; cdr3_aa: CASSLVLGSREYAETQYF; cdr3_nt: TGTGCCAGCAGCTTGGTCCTCGGGTCCAGGGAATATGCGGAGACCCAGTACTTC
v_call: TRBV12-5; d_call: TRBD1; clone_size: NA; j_call: TRBJ1-1; cdr3_aa: CASGSRTGRTEAFF; cdr3_nt: TGTGCTAGTGGTTCCCGGACAGGTAGGACTGAAGCTTTCTTT
v_call: TRBV10-3; d_call: NA; clone_size: NA; j_call: TRBJ1-5; cdr3_aa: CAISESSQPQHF; cdr3_nt: TGTGCCATCAGTGAGTCTAGTCAGCCCCAGCATTTT
v_call: TRBV5-1; d_call: NA; clone_size: NA; j_call: TRBJ2-5; cdr3_aa: CASSQGYEETQYF; cdr3_nt: TGCGCCAGCAGCCAGGGCTACGAGGAGACCCAGTACTTC
v_call: TRBV15; d_call: NA; clone_size: NA; j_call: TRBJ2-7; cdr3_aa: CATSRRQTEQYF; cdr3_nt: TGTGCCACCAGCCGCCGACAGACCGAGCAGTACTTC
v_call: TRBV10-1; d_call: NA; clone_size: NA; j_call: TRBJ2-5; cdr3_aa: CASSPGTEAIQSQYF; cdr3_nt: TGCGCCAGCAGTCCCGGGACTGAAGCAATTCAGTCCCAGTACTTC
v_call: TRBV28; d_call: NA; clone_size: NA; j_call: TRBJ1-1; cdr3_aa: CASSTTGENTEAFF; cdr3_nt: TGTGCCAGCAGTACGACAGGCGAGAACACTGAAGCTTTCTTT
v_call: TRBV6-1; d_call: NA; clone_size: few; j_call: TRBJ1-2; cdr3_aa: CASSERPEYGYTF; cdr3_nt: TGTGCCAGCAGTGAACGACCGGAGTATGGCTACACCTTC
v_call: TRBV5-5; d_call: NA; clone_size: NA; j_call: TRBJ2-1; cdr3_aa: CASSLRQGSYNEQFF; cdr3_nt: TGTGCCAGCAGCTTGAGGCAGGGCTCCTACAATGAGCAGTTCTTC
v_call: TRBV11-2; d_call: NA; clone_size: NA; j_call: TRBJ1-6; cdr3_aa: CASSLLGQLNSPLHF; cdr3_nt: TGTGCCAGCAGCTTATTAGGACAGTTAAATTCACCCCTCCACTTT
v_call: TRBV18; d_call: NA; clone_size: NA; j_call: TRBJ2-7; cdr3_aa: CASSLDRGEQYF; cdr3_nt: TGTGCCAGCTCGCTAGACCGAGGCGAGCAGTACTTC